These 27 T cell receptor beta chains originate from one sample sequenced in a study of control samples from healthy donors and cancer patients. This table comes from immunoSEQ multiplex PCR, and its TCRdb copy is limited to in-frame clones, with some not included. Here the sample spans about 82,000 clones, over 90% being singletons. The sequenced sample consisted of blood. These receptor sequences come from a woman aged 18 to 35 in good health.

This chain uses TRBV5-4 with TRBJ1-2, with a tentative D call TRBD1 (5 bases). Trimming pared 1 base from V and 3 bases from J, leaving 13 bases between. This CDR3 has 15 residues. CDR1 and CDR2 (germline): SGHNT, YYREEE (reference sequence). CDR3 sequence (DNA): TGTGCCAGCAGCTTGATCTCTTCAGGGCACTATGGCTACACCTTC. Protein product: CASSLISSGHYGYTF.

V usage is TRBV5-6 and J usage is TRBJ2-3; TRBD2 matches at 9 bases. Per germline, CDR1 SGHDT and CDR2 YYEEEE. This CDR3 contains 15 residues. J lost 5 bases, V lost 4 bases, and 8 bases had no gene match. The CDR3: CASSRPGLAEDTQYF. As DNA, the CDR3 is TGTGCCAGCAGCCGACCGGGACTAGCTGAAGATACGCAGTATTTT.

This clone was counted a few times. The CDR3, as DNA: TGCAGCGCTGGGGGGGTTATCCTAGCGGTTTACAATGAGCAGTTCTTC. This translates into CSAGGVILAVYNEQFF. This rearrangement joins TRBV29-1 to TRBJ2-1; 7 positions agree with TRBD2. This CDR3 region has 16 residues. The V and J ends lost 7 bases and 4 bases, in that order; junction bases with no gene match: 16. Germline CDR1 reads SQVTM; CDR2 reads ANQGSEA.

The CDR3 bases are TGTGCCAGCAGCTTACTCCTAGCGGGAGATTCGTCAGATACGCAGTATTTT. Its translation is CASSLLLAGDSSDTQYF. This chain uses TRBV7-8 with TRBJ2-3, with 10 bases lining up with TRBD2. Germline values: CDR1 SGHVS, CDR2 FQNEAQ. V lost 2 bases and J lost 4; bases outside the gene matches: 9. The CDR3 spans 17 residues.

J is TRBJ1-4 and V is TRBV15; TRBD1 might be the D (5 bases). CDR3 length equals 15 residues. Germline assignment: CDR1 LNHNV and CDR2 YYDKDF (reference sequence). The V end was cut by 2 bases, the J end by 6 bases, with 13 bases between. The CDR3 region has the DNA TGTGCCACCAGCAGACCTGCGGGAGGGGATGAAAAACTGTTTTTT. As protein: CATSRPAGGDEKLFF.

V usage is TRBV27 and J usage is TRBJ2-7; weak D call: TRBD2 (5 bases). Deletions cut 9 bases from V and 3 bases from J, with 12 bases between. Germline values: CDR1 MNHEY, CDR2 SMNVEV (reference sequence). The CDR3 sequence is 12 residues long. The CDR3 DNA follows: TGTGCCAGTGCGGGTCCTAGCTACGAGCAGTACTTC. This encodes CASAGPSYEQYF.

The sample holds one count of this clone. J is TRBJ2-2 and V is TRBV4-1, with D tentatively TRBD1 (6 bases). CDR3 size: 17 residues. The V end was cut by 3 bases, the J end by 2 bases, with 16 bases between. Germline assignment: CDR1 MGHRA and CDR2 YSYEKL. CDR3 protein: CASSHPEGEDNTGELFF. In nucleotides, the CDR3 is TGCGCCAGCAGCCACCCCGAGGGGGAAGATAACACCGGGGAGCTGTTTTTT.

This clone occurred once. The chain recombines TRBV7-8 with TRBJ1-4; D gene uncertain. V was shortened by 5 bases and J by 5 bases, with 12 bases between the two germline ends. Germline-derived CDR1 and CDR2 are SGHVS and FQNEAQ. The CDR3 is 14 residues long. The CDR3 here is CASSLQIINEKLFF. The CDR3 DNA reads TGTGCCAGCAGCCTACAAATAATAAATGAAAAACTGTTTTTT.

CDR3 residues: CASSLFHRVRNTIYF. CDR3 coding DNA: TGTGCCAGCAGTTTATTTCACAGGGTCAGAAACACCATATATTTT. The gene calls are TRBV27 and TRBJ1-3, with D possibly being TRBD1 (6 bases). V gave up 1 base and J gave up 5 bases, with 12 bases separating them. The CDR3 is 15 residues long. Germline V gene sequence: CDR1 MNHEY, CDR2 SMNVEV (reference sequence).

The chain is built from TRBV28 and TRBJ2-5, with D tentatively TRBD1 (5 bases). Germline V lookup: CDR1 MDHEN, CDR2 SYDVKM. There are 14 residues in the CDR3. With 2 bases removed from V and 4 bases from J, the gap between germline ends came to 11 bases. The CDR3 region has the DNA TGTGCCAGCAGTTTAAGGGGTTTTAGAGAGACCCAGTACTTC. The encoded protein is CASSLRGFRETQYF.

The CDR3 DNA sequence: TGTGCCACCAGTGATTCGACAGGGGGCGGCATCCGGGAGCTGTTTTTT. Translating it yields CATSDSTGGGIRELFF. V and J are TRBV24-1 and TRBJ2-2, with 10 bases identical to TRBD1. Germline lookup yields CDR1 KGHDR and CDR2 SFDVKD. The trim removed 2 bases at V and 9 bases at J, leaving 8 bases unmatched. This CDR3 is built from 16 residues.

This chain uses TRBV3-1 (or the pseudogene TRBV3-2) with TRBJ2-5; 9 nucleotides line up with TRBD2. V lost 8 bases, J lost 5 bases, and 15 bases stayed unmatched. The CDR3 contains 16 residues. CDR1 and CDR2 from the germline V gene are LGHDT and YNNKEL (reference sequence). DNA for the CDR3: TGTGCCAGCCCTTTCGGGGCGGGAGGGCCGGGTGAGACCCAGTACTTC. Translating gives CASPFGAGGPGETQYF.

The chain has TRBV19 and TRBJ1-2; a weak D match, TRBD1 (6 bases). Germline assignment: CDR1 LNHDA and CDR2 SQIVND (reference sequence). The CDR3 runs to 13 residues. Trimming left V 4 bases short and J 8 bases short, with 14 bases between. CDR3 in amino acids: CASSTGGRGGYTF. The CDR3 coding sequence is TGTGCCAGTAGTACGGGGGGCCGGGGCGGCTACACCTTC.

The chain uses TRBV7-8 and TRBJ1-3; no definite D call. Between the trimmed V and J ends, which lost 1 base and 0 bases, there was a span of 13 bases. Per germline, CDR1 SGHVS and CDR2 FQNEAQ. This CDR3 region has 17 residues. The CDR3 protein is CASSLVAGQSSGNTIYF. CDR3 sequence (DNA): TGTGCCAGCAGCTTAGTGGCAGGCCAAAGCTCTGGAAACACCATATATTTT.

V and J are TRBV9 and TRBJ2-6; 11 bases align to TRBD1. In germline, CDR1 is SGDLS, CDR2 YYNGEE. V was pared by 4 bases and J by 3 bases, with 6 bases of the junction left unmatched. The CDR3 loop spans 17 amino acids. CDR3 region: CASSQRTGGFGANVLTF. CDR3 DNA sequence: TGTGCCAGCAGCCAACGGACAGGGGGCTTTGGGGCCAACGTCCTGACTTTC.

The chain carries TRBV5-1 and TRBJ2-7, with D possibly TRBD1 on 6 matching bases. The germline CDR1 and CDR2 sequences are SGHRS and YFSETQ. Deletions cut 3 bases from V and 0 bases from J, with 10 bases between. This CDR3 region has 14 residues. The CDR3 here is CASSSGTNSYEQYF. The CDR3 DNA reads TGCGCCAGCAGCTCCGGGACAAACTCCTACGAGCAGTACTTC.

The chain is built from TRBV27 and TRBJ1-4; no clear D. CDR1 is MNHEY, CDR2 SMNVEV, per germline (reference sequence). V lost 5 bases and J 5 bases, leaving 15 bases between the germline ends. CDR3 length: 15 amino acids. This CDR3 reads CASSPSGVQNEKLFF. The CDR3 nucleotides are TGTGCCAGCAGTCCCTCCGGGGTCCAGAATGAAAAACTGTTTTTT. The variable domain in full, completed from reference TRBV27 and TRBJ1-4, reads EAQVTQNPRYLITVTGKKLTVTCSQNMNHEYMSWYRQDPGLGLRQIYYSMNVEVTDKGDVPEGYKVSRKEKRNFPLILESPSPNQTSLYFCASSPSGVQNEKLFFGSGTQLSVL.

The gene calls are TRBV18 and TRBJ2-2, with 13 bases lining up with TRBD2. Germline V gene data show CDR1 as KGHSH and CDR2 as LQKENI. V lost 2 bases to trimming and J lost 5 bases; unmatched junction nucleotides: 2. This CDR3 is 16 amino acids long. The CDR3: CASSPGLAGVTGELFF. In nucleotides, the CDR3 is TGTGCCAGCTCACCAGGACTAGCGGGAGTTACCGGGGAGCTGTTTTTT.

CDR3 sequence reads: CASSPRDRGLGGSPLHF. CDR3 nucleotide sequence: TGTGCCAGCAGCCCAAGGGACAGGGGGCTAGGGGGTTCACCCCTCCACTTT. The V call is TRBV7-8, the J call TRBJ1-6, with TRBD1 identical over 12 bases. The CDR3 loop spans 17 amino acids. V was pared by 5 bases and J by 9 bases, with 11 bases of the junction left unmatched. Germline CDR1 reads SGHVS; CDR2 reads FQNEAQ.

CDR3 coding DNA: TGTGCCAGCAGCCCCCGGGACTCCTCCTACGAGCAGTACTTC. This translates into CASSPRDSSYEQYF. The genes are TRBV5-4 and TRBJ2-7; D may be TRBD2 (6 bases). The V gene's germline CDR1 is SGHNT and CDR2 YYREEE (reference sequence). The CDR3 is made up of 14 amino acids. The V end lost 4 bases, the J end lost 0 bases, and 11 bases lay between the germline ends.

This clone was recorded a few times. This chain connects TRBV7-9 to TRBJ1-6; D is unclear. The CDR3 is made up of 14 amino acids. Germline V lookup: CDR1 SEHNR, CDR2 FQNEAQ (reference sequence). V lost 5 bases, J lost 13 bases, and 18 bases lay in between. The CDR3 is CASSLESRGLPLHF. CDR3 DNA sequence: TGTGCCAGCAGCCTGGAATCGCGGGGTCTTCCCCTCCACTTT.

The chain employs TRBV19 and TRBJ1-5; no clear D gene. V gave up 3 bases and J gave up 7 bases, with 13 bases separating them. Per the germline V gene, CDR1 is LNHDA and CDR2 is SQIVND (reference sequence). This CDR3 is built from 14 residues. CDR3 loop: CASSIPRVLQPQHF. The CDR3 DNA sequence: TGTGCCAGTAGTATTCCCCGGGTATTACAGCCCCAGCATTTT.

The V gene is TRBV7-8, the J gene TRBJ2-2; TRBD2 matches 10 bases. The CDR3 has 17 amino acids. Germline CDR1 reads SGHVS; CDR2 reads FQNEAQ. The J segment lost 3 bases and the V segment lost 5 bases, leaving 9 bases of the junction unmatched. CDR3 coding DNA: TGTGCCAGCAGCCCTGCGCTAGCGGGGGCTGACACCGGGGAGCTGTTTTTT. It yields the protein CASSPALAGADTGELFF. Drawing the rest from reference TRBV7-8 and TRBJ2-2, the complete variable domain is GAGVSQSPRYKVAKRGQDVALRCDPISGHVSLFWYQQALGQGPEFLTYFQNEAQLDKSGLPSDRFFAERPEGSVSTLKIQRTQQEDSAVYLCASSPALAGADTGELFFGEGSRLTVL.

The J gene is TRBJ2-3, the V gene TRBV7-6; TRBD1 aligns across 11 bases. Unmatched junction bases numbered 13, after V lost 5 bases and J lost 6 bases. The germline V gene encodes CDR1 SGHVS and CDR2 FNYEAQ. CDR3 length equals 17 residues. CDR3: CASSRRTGGYDADTQYF. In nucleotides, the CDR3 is TGTGCCAGCAGCCGCAGGACAGGGGGCTACGACGCGGATACGCAGTATTTT. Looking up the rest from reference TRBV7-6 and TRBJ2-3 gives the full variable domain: GAGVSQSPRYKVTKRGQDVALRCDPISGHVSLYWYRQALGQGPEFLTYFNYEAQQDKSGLPNDRFSAERPEGSISTLTIQRTEQRDSAMYRCASSRRTGGYDADTQYFGPGTRLTVL.

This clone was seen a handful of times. This CDR3 reads CASSPWTSGGKAQYF. The CDR3 DNA sequence: TGTGCCAGCAGCCCCTGGACTAGCGGGGGGAAGGCCCAGTACTTC. The chain carries TRBV9 and TRBJ2-5, with 14 bases that match TRBD2. The CDR3 length is 15 residues. Germline trimming cut 4 bases from V and 9 bases from J; bases unmatched to any gene: 8. Germline-derived CDR1 and CDR2 are SGDLS and YYNGEE.

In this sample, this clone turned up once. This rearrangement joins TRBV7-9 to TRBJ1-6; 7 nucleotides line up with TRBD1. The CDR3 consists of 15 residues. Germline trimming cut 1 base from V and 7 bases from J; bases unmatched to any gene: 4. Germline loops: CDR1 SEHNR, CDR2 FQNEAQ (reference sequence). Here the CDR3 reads CASSLGSGGNSPLHF. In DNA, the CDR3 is TGTGCCAGCAGCTTAGGTTCAGGGGGGAATTCACCCCTCCACTTT. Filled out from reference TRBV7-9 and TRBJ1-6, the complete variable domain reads DTGVSQNPRHKITKRGQNVTFRCDPISEHNRLYWYRQTLGQGPEFLTYFQNEAQLEKSRLLSDRFSAERPKGSFSTLEIQRTEQGDSAMYLCASSLGSGGNSPLHFGNGTRLTVT.

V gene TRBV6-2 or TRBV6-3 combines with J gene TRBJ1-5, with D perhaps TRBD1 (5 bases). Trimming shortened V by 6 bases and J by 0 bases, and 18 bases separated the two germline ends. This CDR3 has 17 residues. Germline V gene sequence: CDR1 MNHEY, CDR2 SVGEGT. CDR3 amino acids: CASSPIWGGASNQPQHF. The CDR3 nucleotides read TGTGCCAGCAGCCCTATATGGGGAGGGGCTAGCAATCAGCCCCAGCATTTT.